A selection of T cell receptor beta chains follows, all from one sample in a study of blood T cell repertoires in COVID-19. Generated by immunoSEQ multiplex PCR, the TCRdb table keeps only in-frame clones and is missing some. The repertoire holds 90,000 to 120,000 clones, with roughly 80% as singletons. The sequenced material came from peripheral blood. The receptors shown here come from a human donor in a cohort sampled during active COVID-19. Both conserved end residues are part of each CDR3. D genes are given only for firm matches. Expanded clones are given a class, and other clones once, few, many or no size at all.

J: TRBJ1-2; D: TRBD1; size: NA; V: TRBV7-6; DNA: TGTGCCAGCAGCTTAGCGCTGGGACAGGGGAACTATGGCTACACCTTC; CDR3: CASSLALGQGNYGYTF
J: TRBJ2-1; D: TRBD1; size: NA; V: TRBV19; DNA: TGTGCCAGTAGTGGCTCGACAGGGGGCCCCTACAATGAGCAGTTCTTC; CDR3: CASSGSTGGPYNEQFF
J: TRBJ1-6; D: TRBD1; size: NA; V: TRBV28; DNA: TGTGCCAGCAGTTTAGGAGGGGGCCGTTCACCCCTCCACTTT; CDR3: CASSLGGGRSPLHF
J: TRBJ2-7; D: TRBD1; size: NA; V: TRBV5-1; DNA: TGCGCCAGCAGCTTGGGGGGACAGGGATCCTACGAGCAGTACTTC; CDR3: CASSLGGQGSYEQYF
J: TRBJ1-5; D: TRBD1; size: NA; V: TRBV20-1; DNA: TGCAGTGCTACTGACCGGGACAGGGTGAAGTGGAGCAATCAGCCCCAGCATTTT; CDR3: CSATDRDRVKWSNQPQHF
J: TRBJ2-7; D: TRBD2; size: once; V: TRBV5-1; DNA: TGCGCCAGCAGGGGACTAGCGGGTGCAAACTCCGAGCAGTACTTC; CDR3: CASRGLAGANSEQYF
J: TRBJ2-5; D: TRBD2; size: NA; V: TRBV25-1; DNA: TGTGCCAGCAGTCGGCCGCGGGGAGGGGAGACCCAGTACTTC; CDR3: CASSRPRGGETQYF
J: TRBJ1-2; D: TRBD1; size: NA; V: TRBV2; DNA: TGTGCCAGCACTCCAGAGGGGGCGCGTGGCTACACCTTC; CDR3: CASTPEGARGYTF
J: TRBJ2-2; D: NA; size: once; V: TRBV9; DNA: TGTGCCAGCAGCGCCCTCGTTGTCTCCGGGGAGCTGTTTTTT; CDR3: CASSALVVSGELFF
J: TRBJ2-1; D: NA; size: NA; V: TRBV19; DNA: TGTGCCAGTACCGACTGGGGCAGGGCCAAGGATGAGCAGTTCTTC; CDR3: CASTDWGRAKDEQFF
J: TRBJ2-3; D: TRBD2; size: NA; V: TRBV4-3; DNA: TGCGCCAGCAGCCAAGGCCTTGGCGGGAGCGGAGATACGCAGTATTTT; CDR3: CASSQGLGGSGDTQYF
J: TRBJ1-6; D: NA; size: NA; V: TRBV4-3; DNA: TGCGCCAGCAGCCAAGGCCAGGGAAATTCACCCCTCCACTTT; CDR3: CASSQGQGNSPLHF
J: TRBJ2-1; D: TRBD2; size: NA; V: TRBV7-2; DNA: TGTGCCAGCAGCCGCTGGGGGACTAGCGGGAGGACGAATGAGCAGTTCTTC; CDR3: CASSRWGTSGRTNEQFF
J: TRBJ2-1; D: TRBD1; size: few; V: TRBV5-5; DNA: TGTGCCAGCAGCCCAAGACAGGGGGGCTACAATGAGCAGTTCTTC; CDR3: CASSPRQGGYNEQFF
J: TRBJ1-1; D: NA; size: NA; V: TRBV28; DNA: TGTGCCAGCAGTCCTAGCTTCGGGAACACTGAAGCTTTCTTT; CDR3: CASSPSFGNTEAFF
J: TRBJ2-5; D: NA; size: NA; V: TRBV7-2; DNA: TGTGCCAGCAGCTTAGGGTCTAGCGTGGCGACCCAGTACTTC; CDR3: CASSLGSSVATQYF
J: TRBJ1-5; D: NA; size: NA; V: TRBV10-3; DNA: TGTGCCATCAGTGAGTTGGGAGGCAATCAGCCCCAGCATTTT; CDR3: CAISELGGNQPQHF
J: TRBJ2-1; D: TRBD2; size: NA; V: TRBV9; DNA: TGTGCCAGCAGCGCTCTTAGCGGGAGTTATGGGGAGCAGTTCTTC; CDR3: CASSALSGSYGEQFF
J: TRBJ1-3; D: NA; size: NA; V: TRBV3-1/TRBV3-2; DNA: TGTGCCAGCAGCCAAGTGCTTAGGGACACCTCTGGAAACACCATATATTTT; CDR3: CASSQVLRDTSGNTIYF
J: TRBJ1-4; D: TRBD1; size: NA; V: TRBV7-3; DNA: TGTGCCAGCAGCTTGGTCAGGGGGACAACTAATGAAAAACTGTTTTTT; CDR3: CASSLVRGTTNEKLFF
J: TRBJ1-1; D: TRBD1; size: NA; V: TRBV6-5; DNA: TGTGCCAGCATCGCAGGGGGGACAATGAACACTGAAGCTTTCTTT; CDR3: CASIAGGTMNTEAFF
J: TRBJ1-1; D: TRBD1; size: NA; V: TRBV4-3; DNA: TGCGCCAGCAGCCAAGAAGTGGACAGGGTGAACACTGAAGCTTTCTTT; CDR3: CASSQEVDRVNTEAFF
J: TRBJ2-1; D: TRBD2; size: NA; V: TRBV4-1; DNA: TGCGCCAGCAGCCAAGGTTCACTAGCGGGAGGGCCCAATGAGCAGTTCTTC; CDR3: CASSQGSLAGGPNEQFF
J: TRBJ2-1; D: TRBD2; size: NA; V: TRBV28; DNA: TGTGCCAGCAGTCTATCGACTAGCGGACCCTTCGGTGAGCAGTTCTTC; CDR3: CASSLSTSGPFGEQFF
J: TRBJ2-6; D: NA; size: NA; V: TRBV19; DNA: TGTGCCAGTAGTATAAGCATAAGAGACAGACCCACCTCTGGGGCCAACGTCCTGACTTTC; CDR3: CASSISIRDRPTSGANVLTF
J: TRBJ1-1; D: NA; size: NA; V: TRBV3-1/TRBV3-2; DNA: TGTGCCAGCAGCCAGGCCGACCGGGCTGAAGCTTTCTTT; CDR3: CASSQADRAEAFF
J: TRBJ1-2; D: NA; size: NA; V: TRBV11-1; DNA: TGTGCCAGCAGCCGGGGTTATGGCTACACCTTC; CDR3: CASSRGYGYTF